Below are 5 T cell receptor beta chains sequenced from a single sample in a study of human thymus T cells. The study used thymus tissue resected during corrective heart surgery. This table comes from immunoSEQ multiplex PCR, and its TCRdb copy is limited to in-frame clones, with some not included. The sample consists of some 80,000 clones, 95% to 98% of them appearing once. The specimen sequenced was thymus tissue. These receptors were collected from a boy younger than two with a congenital heart defect but otherwise immunologically healthy.

This chain connects TRBV4-3 to TRBJ1-2, with a tentative D call TRBD1 (5 bases). The CDR3 totals 16 residues. The germline CDR1 and CDR2 sequences are LGHNA and YSLEER. V was trimmed by 1 base and J by 1 base, leaving 13 bases between them. The CDR3 nucleotides are TGCGCCAGCAGCCAAGTGGTGACAGCCTTTAACTATGGCTACACCTTC. Translated: CASSQVVTAFNYGYTF.

The chain is built from TRBV9 and TRBJ2-1, with D possibly TRBD1 on 5 matching bases. CDR1 and CDR2 from the germline V gene are SGDLS and YYNGEE. The CDR3 has 13 residues. The V gene lost 4 bases and the J gene lost 4 bases, with 9 bases spanning the gap. CDR3 sequence: CASSPRAYNEQFF. In DNA, the CDR3 is TGTGCCAGCAGCCCCAGGGCTTACAATGAGCAGTTCTTC.

The rearrangement uses TRBV19 and TRBJ1-1; maybe TRBD1 (5 bases). V lost 11 bases, J lost 2 bases, and 15 bases lay in between. The germline gives CDR1 LNHDA, CDR2 SQIVND (reference sequence). This CDR3 spans 13 amino acids. The CDR3 DNA reads as TGTGCCGTGCAGGGATTGACTAACACTGAAGCTTTCTTT. It encodes CAVQGLTNTEAFF.

The V and J genes are TRBV7-3 and TRBJ1-1; D perhaps matches TRBD1 (5 bases). CDR1 is SGHTA and CDR2 is FQGTGA in the germline V gene. With 2 bases removed from V and 3 bases from J, the gap between germline ends came to 7 bases. The CDR3 totals 13 residues. The CDR3 loop is CASSLAGYTEAFF. The CDR3 DNA sequence: TGTGCCAGCAGCTTAGCAGGGTACACTGAAGCTTTCTTT.

The chain combines TRBV5-1 with TRBJ1-1; D possibly corresponds to TRBD1 (5 bases). Germline V lookup: CDR1 SGHRS, CDR2 YFSETQ. The CDR3 has 21 amino acids. V lost 4 bases, J lost 0 bases, and 31 bases lay in between. The CDR3 loop reads CASSLRGLPLWQVLMNTEAFF. The CDR3 nucleotides are TGCGCCAGCAGCCTTAGGGGTTTACCTCTCTGGCAGGTCCTTATGAACACTGAAGCTTTCTTT.